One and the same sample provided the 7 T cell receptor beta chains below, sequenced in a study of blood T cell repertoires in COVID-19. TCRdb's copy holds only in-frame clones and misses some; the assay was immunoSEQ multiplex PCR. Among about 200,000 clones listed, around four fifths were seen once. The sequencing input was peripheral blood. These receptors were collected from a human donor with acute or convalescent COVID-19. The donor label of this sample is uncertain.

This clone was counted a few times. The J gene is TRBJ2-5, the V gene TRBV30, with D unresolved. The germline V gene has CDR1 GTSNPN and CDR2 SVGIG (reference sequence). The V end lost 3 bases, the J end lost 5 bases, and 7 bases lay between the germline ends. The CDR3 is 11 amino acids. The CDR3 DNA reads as TGTGCCTGGAGCGCCCGGGAGACCCAGTACTTC. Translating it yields CAWSARETQYF.

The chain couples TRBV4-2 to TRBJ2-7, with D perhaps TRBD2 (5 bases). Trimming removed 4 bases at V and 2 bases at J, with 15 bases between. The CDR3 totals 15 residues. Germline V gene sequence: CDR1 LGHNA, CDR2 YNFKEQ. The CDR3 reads CASSPRVQTTYEQYF. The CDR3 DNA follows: TGTGCCAGCAGCCCGAGGGTTCAGACTACCTACGAGCAGTACTTC.

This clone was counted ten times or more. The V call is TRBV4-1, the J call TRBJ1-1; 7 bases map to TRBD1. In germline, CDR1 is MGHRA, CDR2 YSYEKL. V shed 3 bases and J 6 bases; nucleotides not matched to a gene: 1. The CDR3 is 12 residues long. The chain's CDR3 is CASSQGTAEAFF. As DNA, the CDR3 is TGCGCCAGCAGCCAGGGGACAGCTGAAGCTTTCTTT.

The CDR3 here is CASSSPGTILYNEQFF. In DNA, the CDR3 is TGTGCCAGCAGTTCCCCCGGGACTATCTTATACAATGAGCAGTTCTTC. The V and J genes are TRBV28 and TRBJ2-1; 7 bases are a match to TRBD2. CDR1 and CDR2 from the germline V gene are MDHEN and SYDVKM. J lost 4 bases, V lost 4 bases, and 10 bases had no gene match. The CDR3 extends over 16 amino acids.

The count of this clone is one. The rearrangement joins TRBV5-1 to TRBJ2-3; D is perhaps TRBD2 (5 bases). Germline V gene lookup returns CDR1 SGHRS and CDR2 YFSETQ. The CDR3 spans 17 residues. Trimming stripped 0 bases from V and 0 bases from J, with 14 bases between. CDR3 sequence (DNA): TGCGCCAGCAGCTTGGGGGCCCTAGCAGCGAGCACAGATACGCAGTATTTT. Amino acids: CASSLGALAASTDTQYF.

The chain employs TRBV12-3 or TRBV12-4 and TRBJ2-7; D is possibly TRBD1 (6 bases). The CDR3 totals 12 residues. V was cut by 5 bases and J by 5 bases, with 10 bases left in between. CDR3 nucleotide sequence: TGTGCCAGCAGTCTCACAGGGAACGAGCAGTACTTC. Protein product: CASSLTGNEQYF.

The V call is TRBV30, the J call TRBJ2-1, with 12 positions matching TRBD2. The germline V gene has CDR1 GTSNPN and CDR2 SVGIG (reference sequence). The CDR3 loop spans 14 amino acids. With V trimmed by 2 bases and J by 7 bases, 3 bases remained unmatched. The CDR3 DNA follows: TGTGCCTGGAGTTGGGGGACTAGCGGGAATGAGCAGTTCTTC. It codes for CAWSWGTSGNEQFF.